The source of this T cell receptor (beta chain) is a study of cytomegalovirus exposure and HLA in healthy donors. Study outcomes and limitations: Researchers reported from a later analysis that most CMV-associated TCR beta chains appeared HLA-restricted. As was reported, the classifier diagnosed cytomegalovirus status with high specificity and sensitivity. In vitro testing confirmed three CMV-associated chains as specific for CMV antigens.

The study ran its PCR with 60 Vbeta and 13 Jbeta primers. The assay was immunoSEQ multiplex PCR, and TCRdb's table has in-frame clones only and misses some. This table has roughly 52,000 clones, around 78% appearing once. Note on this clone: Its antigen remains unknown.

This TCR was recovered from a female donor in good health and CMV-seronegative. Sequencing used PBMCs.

The CDR3 sequence is CASSQHLRSSGRGRGAAYEQYF. The CDR3 nucleotides are TGTGCCAGCAGCCAACATCTTAGGTCTTCCGGTAGAGGGCGGGGGGCCGCTTACGAGCAGTACTTC. The V and J genes are TRBV4-2 and TRBJ2-7; TRBD2 matches at 8 bases. Looked up from germline, CDR1 is LGHNA and CDR2 is YNFKEQ. The CDR3 extends over 22 amino acids. The V and J ends lost 2 bases and 4 bases, in that order; junction bases with no gene match: 28.